This TCR beta chain emerged from a study of vaccination and CD4 T cells after COVID-19. Remarks on this clonotype: No antigen is known for it.

Oncomine TCR Beta short-read sequencing was applied to DNA from cultured CD4+ T cells. TCRdb passed the PCR reads through MiXCR, listing each CDR3 protein once. The sample shows 12,000 or so distinct CDR3 sequences, roughly two fifths of them seen only once. V was cut by 3 bases and J by 0 bases, with 5 bases left in between. The CDR3 runs to 13 residues. Germline lookup yields CDR1 DFQATT and CDR2 SNEGSKA (reference sequence). Treatment here: approximately 9-day PBMC culture with coronavirus spike peptide pools or control peptides (ViraFEST assay). The receptor was isolated from a human donor with COVID-19. Source material: cultured CD4+ T cells from blood. This chain uses TRBV20-1 with TRBJ2-2; D is uncertain. CDR3 coding DNA: TGCAGTGCTAGCGGTACGAACACCGGGGAGCTGTTTTTT. It yields the protein CSASGTNTGELFF.